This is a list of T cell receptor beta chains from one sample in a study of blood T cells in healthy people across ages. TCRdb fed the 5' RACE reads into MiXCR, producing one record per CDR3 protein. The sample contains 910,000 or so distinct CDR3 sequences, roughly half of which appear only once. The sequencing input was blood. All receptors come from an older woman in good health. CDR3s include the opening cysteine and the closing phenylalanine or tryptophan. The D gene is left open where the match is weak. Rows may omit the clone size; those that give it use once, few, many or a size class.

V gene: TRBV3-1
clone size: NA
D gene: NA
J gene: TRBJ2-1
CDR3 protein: CASSQAPGTHYNEQFF
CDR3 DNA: TGTGCCAGCAGCCAGGCCCCAGGGACCCACTACAATGAGCAGTTCTTC

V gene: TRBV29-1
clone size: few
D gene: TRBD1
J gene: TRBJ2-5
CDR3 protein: CSARPGTGGETQYF
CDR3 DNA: TGCAGCGCTCGCCCTGGGACAGGTGGGGAGACCCAGTACTTC

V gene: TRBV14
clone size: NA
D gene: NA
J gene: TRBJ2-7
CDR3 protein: CASSSGTPRREQYF
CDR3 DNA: TGTGCCAGCAGCTCCGGGACACCTCGCCGCGAGCAGTACTTC

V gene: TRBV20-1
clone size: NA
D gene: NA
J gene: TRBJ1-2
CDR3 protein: CSARDVESYGYTF
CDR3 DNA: TGCAGTGCTAGAGATGTAGAAAGCTATGGCTACACCTTC

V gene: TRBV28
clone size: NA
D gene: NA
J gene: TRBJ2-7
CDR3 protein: CATGASGYEQYF
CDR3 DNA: TGTGCCACAGGGGCTAGCGGCTACGAGCAGTACTTC

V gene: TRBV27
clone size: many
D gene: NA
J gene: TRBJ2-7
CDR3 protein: CASSFAGSSYEQYF
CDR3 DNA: TGTGCCAGCAGTTTCGCGGGAAGCTCCTACGAGCAGTACTTC

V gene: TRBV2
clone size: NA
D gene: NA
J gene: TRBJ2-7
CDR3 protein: CASSELRPLDEQYF
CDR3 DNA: TGTGCCAGCAGTGAACTTAGGCCCTTGGACGAGCAGTACTTC

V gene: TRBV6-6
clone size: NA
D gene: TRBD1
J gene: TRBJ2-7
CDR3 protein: CASSYRTGNSYEQYF
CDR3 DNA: TGTGCCAGCAGTTACAGGACAGGGAATTCCTACGAGCAGTACTTC

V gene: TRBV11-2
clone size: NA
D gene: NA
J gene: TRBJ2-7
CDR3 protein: CASNQGWNEQYF
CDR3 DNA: TGTGCCAGCAACCAGGGGTGGAACGAGCAGTACTTC

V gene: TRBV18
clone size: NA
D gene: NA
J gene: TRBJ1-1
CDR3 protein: CASSPRGLNTEAFF
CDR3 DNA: TGTGCCAGCTCCCCACGGGGTCTGAACACTGAAGCTTTCTTT

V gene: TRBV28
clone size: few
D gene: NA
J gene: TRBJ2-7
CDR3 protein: CASTGTRVSYEQYF
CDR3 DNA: TGTGCCAGCACCGGGACAAGGGTCTCCTACGAGCAGTACTTC

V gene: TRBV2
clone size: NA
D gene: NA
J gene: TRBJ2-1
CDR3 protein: CASSLYHEQFF
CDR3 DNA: TGTGCCAGCAGTCTCTATCATGAGCAGTTCTTC

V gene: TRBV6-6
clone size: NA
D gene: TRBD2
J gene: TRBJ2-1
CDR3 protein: CASSVGREGRHNEQFF
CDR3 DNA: TGTGCCAGCAGTGTAGGGCGGGAGGGCCGGCACAATGAGCAGTTCTTC

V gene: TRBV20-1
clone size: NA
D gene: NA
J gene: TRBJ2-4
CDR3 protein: CSASATDKNIQYF
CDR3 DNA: TGCAGTGCTAGTGCGACAGATAAAAACATTCAGTACTTC

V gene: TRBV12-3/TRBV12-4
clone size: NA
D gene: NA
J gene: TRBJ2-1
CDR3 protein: CASSPWGKPYNEQFF
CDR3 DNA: TGTGCCAGCAGCCCCTGGGGAAAGCCCTACAATGAGCAGTTCTTC

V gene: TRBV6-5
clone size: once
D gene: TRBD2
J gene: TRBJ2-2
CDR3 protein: CASSSPRGRASGELFF
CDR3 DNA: TGTGCCAGCAGTTCCCCTCGCGGGAGGGCCTCCGGGGAGCTGTTTTTT

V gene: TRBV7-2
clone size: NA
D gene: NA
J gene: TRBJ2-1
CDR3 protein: CASSLGKYEYNEQFF
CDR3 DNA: TGTGCCAGCAGCTTAGGAAAGTACGAATACAATGAGCAGTTCTTC

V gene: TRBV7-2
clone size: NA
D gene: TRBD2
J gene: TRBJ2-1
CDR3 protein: CASSLSGRANEQFF
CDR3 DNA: TGTGCCAGCAGCCTTAGCGGGAGGGCCAATGAGCAGTTCTTC

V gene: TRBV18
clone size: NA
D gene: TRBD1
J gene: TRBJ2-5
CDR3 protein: CASSLAGTGGQETQYF
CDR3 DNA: TGTGCCAGCTCACTTGCCGGGACAGGGGGCCAAGAGACCCAGTACTTC

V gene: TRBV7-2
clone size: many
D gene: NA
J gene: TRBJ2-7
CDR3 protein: CASSLEGVGYEQYF
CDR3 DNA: TGTGCCAGCAGCTTAGAGGGGGTGGGCTACGAGCAGTACTTC

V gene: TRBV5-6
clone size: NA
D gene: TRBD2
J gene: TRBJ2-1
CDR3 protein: CASSAHPGLAGAHEQFF
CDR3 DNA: TGTGCCAGCAGCGCCCATCCCGGACTAGCGGGAGCCCATGAGCAGTTCTTC

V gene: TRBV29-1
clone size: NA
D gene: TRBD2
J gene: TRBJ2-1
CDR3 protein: CSVHGTSGGEEQFF
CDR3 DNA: TGCAGCGTTCACGGGACTAGCGGGGGGGAGGAGCAGTTCTTC

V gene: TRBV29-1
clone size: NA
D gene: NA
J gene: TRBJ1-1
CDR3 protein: CSVASGRNTEAFF
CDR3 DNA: TGCAGCGTTGCGTCAGGCCGAAACACTGAAGCTTTCTTT

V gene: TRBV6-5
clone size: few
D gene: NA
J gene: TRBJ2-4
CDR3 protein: CASSIGTIGMQYF
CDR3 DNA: TGTGCCAGCAGTATTGGAACCATTGGAATGCAGTACTTC

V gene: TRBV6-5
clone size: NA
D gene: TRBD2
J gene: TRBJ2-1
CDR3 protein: CASRWTSGGSYNEQFF
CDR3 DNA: TGTGCCAGCAGGTGGACTAGCGGTGGCTCCTACAATGAGCAGTTCTTC

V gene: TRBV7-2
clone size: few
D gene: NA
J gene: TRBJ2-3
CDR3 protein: CASSFRARTDTQYF
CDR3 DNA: TGTGCCAGCAGCTTTCGGGCCCGCACAGATACGCAGTATTTT

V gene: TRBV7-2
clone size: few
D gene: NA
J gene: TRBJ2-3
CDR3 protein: CASRTDGDTDTQYF
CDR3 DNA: TGTGCCAGCAGGACCGACGGGGATACAGATACGCAGTATTTT

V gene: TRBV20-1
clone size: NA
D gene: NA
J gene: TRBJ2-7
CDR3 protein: CSARGTEASQGYEQYF
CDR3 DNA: TGCAGTGCTAGAGGAACCGAGGCTAGCCAGGGTTACGAGCAGTACTTC

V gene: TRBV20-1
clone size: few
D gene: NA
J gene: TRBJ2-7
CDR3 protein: CSARGWETGLGEQYF
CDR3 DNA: TGCAGTGCTAGAGGTTGGGAGACTGGCCTCGGGGAGCAGTACTTC

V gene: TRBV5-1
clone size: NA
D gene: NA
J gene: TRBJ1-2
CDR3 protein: CASSLALTGLSGYGYTF
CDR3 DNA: TGCGCCAGCAGCTTGGCCCTCACGGGGCTATCCGGCTATGGCTACACCTTC

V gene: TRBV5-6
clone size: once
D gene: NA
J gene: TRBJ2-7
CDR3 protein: CASSLELGGPTFEQYF
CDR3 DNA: TGTGCCAGCAGCTTGGAATTAGGGGGTCCCACTTTCGAGCAGTACTTC

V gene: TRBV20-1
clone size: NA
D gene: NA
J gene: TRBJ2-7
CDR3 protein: CSARVNPSYEQYF
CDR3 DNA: TGCAGTGCTAGAGTGAACCCCTCCTACGAGCAGTACTTC

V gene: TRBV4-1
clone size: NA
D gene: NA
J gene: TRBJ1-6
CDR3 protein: CASSPRAGFHSPLHF
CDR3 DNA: TGCGCCAGCAGCCCCCGAGCTGGATTCCATTCACCCCTCCACTTT

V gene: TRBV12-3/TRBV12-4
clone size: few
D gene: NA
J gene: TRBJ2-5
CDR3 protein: CASSPIGRRGTQYF
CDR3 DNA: TGTGCCAGCAGTCCCATTGGGCGCCGTGGGACCCAGTACTTC

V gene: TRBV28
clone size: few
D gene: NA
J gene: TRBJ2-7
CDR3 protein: CASSRWEQYF
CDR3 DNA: TGTGCCAGCAGTAGATGGGAGCAGTACTTC

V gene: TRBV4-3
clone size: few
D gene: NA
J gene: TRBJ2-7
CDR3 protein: CASSQTLTRRKNEQYF
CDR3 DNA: TGCGCCAGCAGCCAGACCCTGACTAGAAGAAAGAACGAGCAGTACTTC

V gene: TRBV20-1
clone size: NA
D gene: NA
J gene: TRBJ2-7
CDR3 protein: CSARVAAGSSYEQYF
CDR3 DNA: TGCAGTGCTAGAGTCGCGGCAGGTAGCTCCTACGAGCAGTACTTC

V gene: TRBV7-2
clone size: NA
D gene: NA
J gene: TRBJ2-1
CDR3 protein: CASSGLPNNEQFF
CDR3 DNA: TGTGCCAGCAGTGGACTACCAAACAATGAGCAGTTCTTC

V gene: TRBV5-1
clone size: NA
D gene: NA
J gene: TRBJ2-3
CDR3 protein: CASRATGESADTQYF
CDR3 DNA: TGCGCCAGCAGGGCGACTGGGGAAAGCGCAGATACGCAGTATTTT

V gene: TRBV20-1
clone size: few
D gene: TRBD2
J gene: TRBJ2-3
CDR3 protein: CSAKPLLAGGPDTQYF
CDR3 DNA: TGCAGTGCTAAGCCGTTACTAGCGGGAGGGCCAGATACGCAGTATTTT

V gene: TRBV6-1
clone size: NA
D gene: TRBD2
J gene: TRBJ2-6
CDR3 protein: CASSERGVTSGANVLTF
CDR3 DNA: TGTGCCAGCAGTGAACGGGGGGTGACGTCTGGGGCCAACGTCCTGACTTTC

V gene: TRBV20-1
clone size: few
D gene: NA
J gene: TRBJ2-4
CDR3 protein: CSASGLALAKNIQYF
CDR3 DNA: TGCAGTGCTAGTGGCCTAGCGTTAGCCAAAAACATTCAGTACTTC

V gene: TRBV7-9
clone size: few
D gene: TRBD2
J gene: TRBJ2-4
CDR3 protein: CASSLARAGGIKNIQYF
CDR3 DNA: TGTGCCAGCAGCTTAGCGCGGGCGGGAGGGATCAAAAACATTCAGTACTTC

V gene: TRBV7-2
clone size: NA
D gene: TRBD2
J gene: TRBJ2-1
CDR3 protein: CASSFPLAGGSYNEQFF
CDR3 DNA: TGTGCCAGCAGCTTCCCACTAGCGGGAGGCTCCTACAATGAGCAGTTCTTC

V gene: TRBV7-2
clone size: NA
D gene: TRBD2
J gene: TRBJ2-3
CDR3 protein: CASSLVRGRPDTQYF
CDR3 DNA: TGTGCCAGCAGCTTAGTGCGCGGGAGGCCAGATACGCAGTATTTT

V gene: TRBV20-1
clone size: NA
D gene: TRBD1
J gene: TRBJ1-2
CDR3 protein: CSARSPGQGRPNYGYTF
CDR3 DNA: TGCAGTGCTAGATCCCCGGGACAGGGGAGGCCGAACTATGGCTACACCTTC

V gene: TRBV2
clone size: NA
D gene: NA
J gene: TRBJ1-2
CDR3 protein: CASSDLRGSRNGYTF
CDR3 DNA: TGTGCCAGCAGTGATTTAAGGGGCTCACGGAATGGCTACACCTTC

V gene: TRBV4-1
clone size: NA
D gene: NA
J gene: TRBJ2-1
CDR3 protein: CASSLGGQLVNEQFF
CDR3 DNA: TGCGCCAGCAGCCTGGGGGGACAGCTAGTCAATGAGCAGTTCTTC

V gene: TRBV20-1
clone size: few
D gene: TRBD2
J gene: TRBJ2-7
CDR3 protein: CSARLAGGHYEQYF
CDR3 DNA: TGCAGTGCTCGACTAGCGGGTGGGCATTACGAGCAGTACTTC

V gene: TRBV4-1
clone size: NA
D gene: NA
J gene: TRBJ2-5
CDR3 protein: CASSQTWTKETQYF
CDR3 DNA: TGCGCCAGCAGCCAGACATGGACAAAAGAGACCCAGTACTTC

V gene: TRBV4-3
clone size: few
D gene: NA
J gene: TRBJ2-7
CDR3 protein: CASSQDTSAGTYYEQYF
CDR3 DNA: TGCGCCAGCAGCCAAGATACCAGCGCAGGTACCTACTACGAGCAGTACTTC

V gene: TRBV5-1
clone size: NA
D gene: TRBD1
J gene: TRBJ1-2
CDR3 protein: CASSHGTGLGGYTF
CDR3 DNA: TGCGCCAGCAGCCACGGGACAGGACTGGGGGGCTACACCTTC